This TCR beta chain was documented in a study of control samples from healthy donors and cancer patients. V dropped 4 bases and J dropped 4; count of bases not matched to a gene: 8. The CDR3 length is 15 residues. The germline CDR1 and CDR2 sequences are SGHRS and YFSETQ. Some clones are missing from TCRdb's copy, which holds only in-frame ones; the method was immunoSEQ multiplex PCR. This table has 100,000 to 150,000 clones, 87% appearing once. This TCR was recovered from a man between 18 and 29 years old in good health. Input material: blood. The chain has TRBV5-1 and TRBJ2-5; 9 bases match TRBD1. The DNA of the CDR3 is TGCGCCAGCAGCCCAGGGACAGGGCTGAGAGAGACCCAGTACTTC. It is translated as CASSPGTGLRETQYF.